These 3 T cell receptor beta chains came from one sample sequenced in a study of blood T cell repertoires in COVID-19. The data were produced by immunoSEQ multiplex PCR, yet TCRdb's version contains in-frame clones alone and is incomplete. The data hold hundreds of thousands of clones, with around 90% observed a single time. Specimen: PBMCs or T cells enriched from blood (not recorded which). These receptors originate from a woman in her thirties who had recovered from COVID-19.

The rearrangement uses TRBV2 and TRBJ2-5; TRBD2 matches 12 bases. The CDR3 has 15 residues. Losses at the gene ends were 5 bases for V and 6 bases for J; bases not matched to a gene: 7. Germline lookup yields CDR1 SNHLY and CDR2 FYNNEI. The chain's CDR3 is CASSPSSGGAKTQYF. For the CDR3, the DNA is TGTGCCAGCAGTCCATCTAGCGGGGGGGCGAAGACCCAGTACTTC.

The CDR3 protein is CASSSGGRGNTEAFF. CDR3 nucleotides: TGCGCCAGCAGCTCGGGGGGCAGGGGTAACACTGAAGCTTTCTTT. This chain joins TRBV5-1 and TRBJ1-1; weak D call: TRBD1 (6 bases). The V end was cut by 3 bases, the J end by 2 bases, with 14 bases between. The CDR3 consists of 15 residues. Germline V lookup: CDR1 SGHRS, CDR2 YFSETQ.

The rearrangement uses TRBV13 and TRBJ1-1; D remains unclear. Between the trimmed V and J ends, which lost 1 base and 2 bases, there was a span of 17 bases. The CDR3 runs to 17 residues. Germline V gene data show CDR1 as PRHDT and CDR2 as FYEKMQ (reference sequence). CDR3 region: CASSLEPFAGQNTEAFF. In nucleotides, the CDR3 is TGTGCCAGCAGCTTAGAGCCTTTTGCAGGCCAAAACACTGAAGCTTTCTTT.